This T cell receptor (beta chain) emerged from a study of regulatory T cells in long-lasting Graves disease. Findings of the study overall: Favoring TRBV28, TRBJ1-2 and TRBJ2-5 was a feature seen in persistent disease. TCR diversity was lower in persistent Graves' patients than in newly diagnosed ones.

The time point: newly diagnosed GD, antithyroid drugs for less than 3 months. PBMC RNA was the source of the TCR library. Construction of the TCR beta libraries employed iRepertoire HTBI primers in conjunction with Arm-PCR of CDR3 regions. TCRdb fed the multiplex PCR reads into MiXCR, producing one record per CDR3 protein. The sample lists roughly 520,000 distinct CDR3 sequences; around 11% were seen once. This clonotype has a count of ten or more. Its antigen remains unidentified. There are 16 residues in the CDR3. V was clipped by 1 base and J by 3 bases, with 13 bases between them. Germline CDR1 reads SNHLY; CDR2 reads FYNNEI. These records were also assigned to another study, of T cells in Graves' hyperthyroidism and ophthalmopathy.

The specimen was peripheral blood mononuclear cells (PBMCs), collected at new diagnosis, from a patient treated with antithyroid drugs. This chain joins TRBV2 and TRBJ2-4, with a weak D call TRBD2 (6 bases). This clonotype was sampled from a woman aged 25 to 39 with Graves disease. CDR3 coding DNA: TGTGCCAGCAGTGAAGGTAACATAGCGGACAAAAACATTCAGTACTTC. Amino acid sequence: CASSEGNIADKNIQYF.